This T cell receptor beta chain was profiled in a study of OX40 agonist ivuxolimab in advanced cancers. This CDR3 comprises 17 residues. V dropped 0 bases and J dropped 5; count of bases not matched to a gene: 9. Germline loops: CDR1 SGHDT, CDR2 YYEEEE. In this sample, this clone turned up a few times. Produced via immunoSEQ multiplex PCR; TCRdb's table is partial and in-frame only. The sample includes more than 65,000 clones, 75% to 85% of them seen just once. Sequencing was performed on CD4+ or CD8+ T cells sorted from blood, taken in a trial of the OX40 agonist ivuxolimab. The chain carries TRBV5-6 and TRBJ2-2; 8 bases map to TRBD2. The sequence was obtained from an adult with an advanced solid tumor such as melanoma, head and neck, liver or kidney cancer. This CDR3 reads CASSLVGEREWTGELFF. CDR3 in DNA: TGTGCCAGCAGCTTGGTGGGTGAGCGGGAGTGGACCGGGGAGCTGTTTTTT.